A single sample gave rise to the 27 T cell receptor beta chains below, sequenced in a study of shared clonotypes between healthy human individuals. The table came from immunoSEQ multiplex PCR; TCRdb's copy has only in-frame clones and leaves some out. This sample yields about 690,000 clones, of which 80% to 95% are seen a single time; 34% belongs to the top ten. Sequencing was carried out using memory CD8+ T cells from PBMCs. Subset in this sample: CD45RO+ cells pooled with CCR7-negative TemRA cells. These receptors came from a man aged 18 to 30 in good health. Some clones in this sample may be carry-over from other donors' samples.

The chain carries TRBV6-5 and TRBJ2-5; D is uncertain. Trimming took off 4 bases at V and 7 bases at J, with 13 bases between the two ends. Germline V gives CDR1 MNHEY, CDR2 SVGAGI. This CDR3 spans 13 amino acids. The CDR3 loop is CASSFTSRSTQYF. DNA for the CDR3: TGTGCCAGCAGTTTTACATCACGGTCGACCCAGTACTTC.

The chain combines TRBV7-9 with TRBJ1-2; D not certain. There are 13 residues in the CDR3. Trimming pared 1 base from V and 4 bases from J, leaving 7 bases between. CDR1 is SEHNR and CDR2 is FQNEAQ in the germline V gene (reference sequence). CDR3 region: CASSLGAAYGYTF. The DNA for the CDR3 is TGTGCCAGCAGCTTAGGGGCAGCCTATGGCTACACCTTC.

To note about this clone: One end of the junction varies from germline; a read error may be responsible. The gene calls are TRBV29-1 and TRBJ2-5; possibly TRBD1 for D (5 bases). The germline V gene has CDR1 SQVTM and CDR2 ANQGSEA. The CDR3 length is 8 residues. CDR3 sequence (DNA): TGCAGCGTGGACGTGGACAACTTC. It specifies CSVDVDNF. Full variable domain (outside the CDR3, taken from reference TRBV29-1 and TRBJ2-5): SAVISQKPSRDICQRGTSLTIQCQVDSQVTMMFWYRQQPGQSLTLIATANQGSEATYESGFVIDKFPISRPNLTFSTLTVSNMSPEDSSIYLCSVDVDNFGPGTRLLVL.

The chain combines TRBV10-3 with TRBJ2-7, with D unclear. V was trimmed by 4 bases and J by 1 base, leaving 11 bases between them. The CDR3 extends over 14 amino acids. The germline gives CDR1 ENHRY, CDR2 SYGVKD. As DNA, the CDR3 is TGTGCCATCAGTGTTGGGCTCCTATCCTACGAGCAGTACTTC. The encoded protein is CAISVGLLSYEQYF.

The chain couples TRBV19 to TRBJ2-1; unclear D gene. CDR1 LNHDA and CDR2 SQIVND come from the germline V gene (reference sequence). The CDR3 is made up of 14 amino acids. V lost 6 bases, J lost 0 bases, and 9 bases lay in between. The CDR3 bases are TGTGCCAGTAGAGACCATAGCTCCTACAATGAGCAGTTCTTC. This gives the protein CASRDHSSYNEQFF.

The gene calls are TRBV28 and TRBJ2-2, with 7 positions matching TRBD2. This CDR3 region has 16 residues. CDR1 and CDR2 (germline): MDHEN, SYDVKM. Trimming at V came to 4 bases and at J to 0 bases, leaving 5 bases not matched to a gene. CDR3 protein: CASSSWLAANTGELFF. CDR3 bases: TGTGCCAGCAGTTCGTGGCTAGCGGCGAACACCGGGGAGCTGTTTTTT. Combining the CDR3 with reference TRBV28 and TRBJ2-2 gives the whole variable domain DVKVTQSSRYLVKRTGEKVFLECVQDMDHENMFWYRQDPGLGLRLIYFSYDVKMKEKGDIPEGYSVSREKKERFSLILESASTNQTSMYLCASSSWLAANTGELFFGEGSRLTVL.

Only one count was recorded for this clone. This chain links TRBV19 with TRBJ2-4, with a tentative D call TRBD1 (6 bases). The V gene's germline CDR1 is LNHDA and CDR2 SQIVND (reference sequence). V was trimmed by 2 bases and J by 3 bases, leaving 14 bases between them. The CDR3 covers 16 residues. CDR3 protein: CASSIRGQAIKNIQYF. The CDR3 DNA follows: TGTGCCAGTAGTATACGGGGACAAGCGATCAAAAACATTCAGTACTTC. The whole variable domain, remainder taken from reference TRBV19 and TRBJ2-4, is DGGITQSPKYLFRKEGQNVTLSCEQNLNHDAMYWYRQDPGQGLRLIYYSQIVNDFQKGDIAEGYSVSREKKESFPLTVTSAQKNPTAFYLCASSIRGQAIKNIQYFGAGTRLSVL.

The J gene is TRBJ2-3, the V gene TRBV9, with 10 bases lining up with TRBD2. Per the germline V gene, CDR1 is SGDLS and CDR2 is YYNGEE. This CDR3 has 17 residues. The V segment lost 1 base and the J segment 8 bases; nucleotides outside the gene matches: 13. Here the CDR3 DNA reads TGTGCCAGCAGCGTACCTCTAGCGGGAGAACGTTTGGGTACGCAGTATTTT. This sequence encodes CASSVPLAGERLGTQYF.

The chain joins TRBV7-9 to TRBJ2-1, with TRBD2 matching 10 bases. This CDR3 has 17 amino acids. V trimming: 1 base; J trimming: 9 bases; junction bases outside the gene matches: 12. CDR1 and CDR2 (germline): SEHNR, FQNEAQ (reference sequence). CDR3 sequence reads: CASSLDPPLAGEREQFF. The CDR3 DNA reads as TGTGCCAGCAGCTTAGACCCCCCTCTAGCGGGGGAGCGTGAGCAGTTCTTC.

This sequence joins TRBV27 and TRBJ1-5, with 7 bases aligning to TRBD1. Trimming removed 2 bases from V and 10 bases from J; junction bases left unmatched: 5. The germline gives CDR1 MNHEY, CDR2 SMNVEV (reference sequence). The CDR3 loop spans 13 amino acids. The CDR3 DNA sequence: TGTGCCAGCAGTTTACAGGGGGAGGGACCCCAGCATTTT. Translation gives CASSLQGEGPQHF.

V gene TRBV11-2 combines with J gene TRBJ2-1; a possible D gene is TRBD2 (5 bases). Germline loops: CDR1 SGHAT, CDR2 FQNNGV. V was clipped by 7 bases and J by 9 bases, with 10 bases between them. The CDR3 totals 11 residues. This CDR3 reads CASTSSIEQFF. The CDR3 DNA reads TGTGCCAGCACATCTAGCATTGAGCAGTTCTTC.

The chain couples TRBV6-1 to TRBJ2-1, with 9 bases identical to TRBD1. Germline V CDR1 and CDR2: MNHNS, SASEGT. J lost 1 base, V lost 4 bases, and 8 bases had no gene match. This CDR3 comprises 17 residues. The CDR3 reads CASSGGPGQGSYNEQFF. DNA of the CDR3: TGTGCCAGCAGTGGAGGGCCGGGACAGGGATCCTACAATGAGCAGTTCTTC.

This rearrangement joins TRBV7-9 to TRBJ1-1; D gene unclear. V gave up 5 bases and J gave up 1 base, with 11 bases separating them. Per germline, CDR1 SEHNR and CDR2 FQNEAQ (reference sequence). The length of the CDR3 is 14 residues. As DNA, the CDR3 is TGTGCCAGCAGCACGACCGACGCGAACACTGAAGCTTTCTTT. Translated: CASSTTDANTEAFF.

The rearrangement uses TRBV28 and TRBJ1-4, with unresolved D. This CDR3 contains 12 residues. Trimming removed 5 bases from V and 7 bases from J, with 8 bases in between. Germline CDR1 MDHEN, CDR2 SYDVKM. CDR3 DNA sequence: TGTGCCAGCAGTCGCTCAGGTGAAAAACTGTTTTTT. Its protein product is CASSRSGEKLFF.

V gene TRBV7-6 combines with J gene TRBJ2-7, with 14 bases aligning to TRBD2. The germline CDR1 and CDR2 sequences are SGHVS and FNYEAQ. After removal of 1 base from V and 2 bases from J, the junction contained 19 bases not matched to a gene. The CDR3 covers 22 residues. CDR3 bases: TGTGCCAGCAGCTTAGTAAGCCTTGAGGGACTAGCGGGAGAAGGGGGTCCCTACGAGCAGTACTTC. Its translation: CASSLVSLEGLAGEGGPYEQYF. The full variable domain, rest sourced from reference TRBV7-6 and TRBJ2-7, is GAGVSQSPRYKVTKRGQDVALRCDPISGHVSLYWYRQALGQGPEFLTYFNYEAQQDKSGLPNDRFSAERPEGSISTLTIQRTEQRDSAMYRCASSLVSLEGLAGEGGPYEQYFGPGTRLTVT.

This sequence joins TRBV27 and TRBJ2-7, with D perhaps matching TRBD1 or TRBD2 (6 bases each). CDR1 is MNHEY and CDR2 is SMNVEV in the germline V gene (reference sequence). V lost 5 bases to trimming and J lost 3 bases, with 29 bases between them. The CDR3 spans 19 residues. This chain's CDR3 is CASSPLRDIGGGQGYEQYF. The CDR3 coding sequence is TGTGCCAGCAGTCCTCTCCGGGACATCGGAGGGGGTCAGGGCTACGAGCAGTACTTC.

The rearrangement joins TRBV29-1 to TRBJ2-1; 7 positions agree with TRBD2. The CDR3 covers 14 residues. CDR1 is SQVTM, CDR2 ANQGSEA, per germline. The ends lost 6 bases at V and 7 bases at J; junction bases unmatched: 12. Here the CDR3 DNA reads TGCAGCGTGGGAGGGGACCCCTTGGTAAATGAGCAGTTCTTC. The encoded protein is CSVGGDPLVNEQFF.

Notes on this clone: Additional DNA sequences in this sample encode the identical CDR3. This rearrangement joins TRBV27 to TRBJ2-7, with D possibly being TRBD1 (6 bases). Looked up from germline, CDR1 is MNHEY and CDR2 is SMNVEV (reference sequence). The CDR3 covers 13 residues. Trimming took off 2 bases at V and 1 base at J, with 6 bases between the two ends. CDR3 loop: CASSLGQSYEQYF. The CDR3 region has the DNA TGTGCCAGCAGTTTAGGACAGTCCTACGAGCAGTACTTC.

This clone was detected once. The J gene is TRBJ2-7, the V gene TRBV4-1; TRBD1 is a possible D gene (6 bases). CDR1 is MGHRA, CDR2 YSYEKL, per germline. V lost 4 bases, J lost 0 bases, and 13 bases lay in between. The CDR3 consists of 15 residues. The CDR3 here is CASSPQGFGSYEQYF. Written as DNA, the CDR3 is TGCGCCAGCAGCCCCCAGGGGTTCGGCTCCTACGAGCAGTACTTC.

The chain carries TRBV7-8 and TRBJ2-1, with 9 bases fitting TRBD2. CDR3 length: 16 residues. Trimming at V came to 1 base and at J to 0 bases, leaving 1 base not matched to a gene. The germline V gene encodes CDR1 SGHVS and CDR2 FQNEAQ. The CDR3 bases are TGTGCCAGCAGCTTAGATAGCGGGAGCTCCTACAATGAGCAGTTCTTC. This translates into CASSLDSGSSYNEQFF.

This rearrangement joins TRBV18 to TRBJ2-5; 12 bases map to TRBD2. Per the germline V gene, CDR1 is KGHSH and CDR2 is LQKENI. The CDR3 loop spans 17 amino acids. Trimming cost V 3 bases and J 4 bases; bases outside gene matches: 9. The CDR3 DNA follows: TGTGCCAGCTCACCCCTAGCGGGAGGGCCCTGGAGAGAGACCCAGTACTTC. Its protein is CASSPLAGGPWRETQYF. The complete variable domain, with remaining parts taken from reference TRBV18 and TRBJ2-5, reads NAGVMQNPRHLVRRRGQEARLRCSPMKGHSHVYWYRQLPEEGLKFMVYLQKENIIDESGMPKERFSAEFPKEGPSILRIQQVVRGDSAAYFCASSPLAGGPWRETQYFGPGTRLLVL.

The chain recombines TRBV27 with TRBJ2-1; D unclear. Germline loops: CDR1 MNHEY, CDR2 SMNVEV (reference sequence). Trimming took 3 bases from V and 0 from J, leaving 12 bases between them. This CDR3 has 16 amino acids. CDR3 protein: CASSFGSPSSYNEQFF. The CDR3 DNA reads TGTGCCAGCAGTTTTGGATCTCCGAGCTCCTACAATGAGCAGTTCTTC.

The V call is TRBV11-2, the J call TRBJ2-7, with TRBD2 matching over 7 bases. The CDR3 has 15 amino acids. The V and J ends lost 5 bases and 1 base, in that order; junction bases with no gene match: 8. In germline, CDR1 is SGHAT, CDR2 FQNNGV. As DNA, the CDR3 is TGTGCCAGCAGCCCAGGGACTATTCAGTCCTACGAGCAGTACTTC. This codes for CASSPGTIQSYEQYF.

J is TRBJ2-1 and V is TRBV27; 15 bases line up with TRBD2. The CDR3 is 15 residues long. The V and J ends lost 5 bases and 8 bases, in that order; junction bases with no gene match: 4. Germline CDR1 is MNHEY and CDR2 is SMNVEV (reference sequence). This CDR3 is CASSTRTSGRDEQFF. In nucleotides, the CDR3 is TGTGCCAGCAGTACGCGGACTAGCGGGAGGGATGAGCAGTTCTTC.

The gene calls are TRBV5-1 and TRBJ2-5; D is ambiguous. Trimming pared 4 bases from V and 1 base from J, leaving 8 bases between. This CDR3 contains 13 residues. Germline CDR1 and CDR2: SGHRS and YFSETQ. The CDR3 coding sequence is TGCGCCAGCAGCGACGGAGCCCAAGAGACCCAGTACTTC. This translates into CASSDGAQETQYF.

This chain links TRBV15 with TRBJ2-5; possibly TRBD1 for D (6 bases). CDR3 length equals 13 residues. Germline-derived CDR1 and CDR2 are LNHNV and YYDKDF (reference sequence). Trimming took 3 bases from V and 5 from J, leaving 10 bases between them. CDR3: CATSSRDKETQYF. The CDR3 DNA reads as TGTGCCACCAGCAGCCGGGACAAGGAGACCCAGTACTTC. Based on the CDR3 plus reference TRBV15 and TRBJ2-5, the full variable domain is DAMVIQNPRYQVTQFGKPVTLSCSQTLNHNVMYWYQQKSSQAPKLLFHYYDKDFNNEADTPDNFQSRRPNTSFCFLDIRSPGLGDTAMYLCATSSRDKETQYFGPGTRLLVL.

The chain is built from TRBV6-6 and TRBJ2-7; D is undetermined. The germline V and J ends were trimmed by 6 bases and 1 base, with 7 bases remaining between them. This CDR3 spans 12 amino acids. Germline assignment: CDR1 MNHNY and CDR2 SVGAGI (reference sequence). The CDR3 loop is CASSPPSYEQYF. For the CDR3, the DNA is TGTGCCAGCAGCCCCCCGTCCTACGAGCAGTACTTC.